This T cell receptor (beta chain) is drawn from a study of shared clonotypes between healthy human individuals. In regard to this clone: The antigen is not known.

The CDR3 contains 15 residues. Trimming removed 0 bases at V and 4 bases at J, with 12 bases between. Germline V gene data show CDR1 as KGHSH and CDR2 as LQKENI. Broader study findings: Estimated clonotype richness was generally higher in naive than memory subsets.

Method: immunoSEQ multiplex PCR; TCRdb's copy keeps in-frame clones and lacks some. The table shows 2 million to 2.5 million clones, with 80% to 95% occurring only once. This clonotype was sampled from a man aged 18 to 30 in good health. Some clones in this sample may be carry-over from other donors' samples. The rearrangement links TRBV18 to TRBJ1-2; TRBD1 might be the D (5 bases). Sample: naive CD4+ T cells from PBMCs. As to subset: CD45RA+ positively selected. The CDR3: CASSPPAGSLYGYTF. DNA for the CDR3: TGTGCCAGCTCACCACCGGCAGGGAGCCTCTATGGCTACACCTTC. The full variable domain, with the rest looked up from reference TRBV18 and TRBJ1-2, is NAGVMQNPRHLVRRRGQEARLRCSPMKGHSHVYWYRQLPEEGLKFMVYLQKENIIDESGMPKERFSAEFPKEGPSILRIQQVVRGDSAAYFCASSPPAGSLYGYTFGSGTRLTVV.